This TCR beta chain comes out of a study of OX40 agonist ivuxolimab in advanced cancers. General notes on the study: The costimulatory receptor OX40 (CD134) was targeted by ivuxolimab, a fully human IgG2 agonistic monoclonal antibody. Intravenous ivuxolimab was administered to patients every 2 weeks at six dose levels: 0.01, 0.1, 0.3, 1.5, 3 and 10 mg/kg. Among the approximately 50 dose-escalation patients, around 20 had hepatocellular carcinoma, some 15 melanoma, 9 renal cell carcinoma and 9 head and neck cancer. In the dose-escalation cohort, 82.7% of patients were male, and the mean age was roughly 60 years, with a range of 23 to 79. Prior anti-PD-1, anti-PD-L1 or anti-CTLA-4 therapy was permitted, and checkpoint inhibitors had been received by more than 35% of dose-escalation patients. Three dose-escalation patients achieved partial responses, one with hepatocellular carcinoma and two with cutaneous melanoma. Peripheral TCRbeta sequencing was intended to test whether TCR sequence diversity was altered and clonal T-cell expansion was caused by ivuxolimab. The paper describes the monotherapy dose-escalation part (N = 52 patients) of the phase I trial of ivuxolimab. Broader findings and caveats from the paper: Clonal expansion of both CD4+ and CD8+ blood T cells was observed from baseline to week 6 at doses 0.1 to 3.0 mg/kg. In the 0.1-3.0 mg/kg groups, partial responders had among the lowest normalized peripheral clonal expansion, particularly in CD8+ T cells. Low levels of normalized T-cell clonal expansion were also seen in some nonresponding patients. Antigen specificity was not determined for the clonally expanded peripheral T cells. After ivuxolimab, expanded clones were on average more numerous among CD8+ T cells than among CD4+ T cells.

Genomic DNA was extracted from sorted cells for sequencing of the TCRbeta CDR3 region. The immunoSEQ Assay was used to sequence the TCRbeta CDR3 regions. Not all clones reach the TCRdb copy of this immuneACCESS table, which keeps in-frame sequences only. Checked studies attribute under half of the gap to unresolved V genes and leave the rest unexplained. In this sample the table shows tens of thousands of clones, over 75% of which occur a single time. The leading ten clones occupy about 6% of the sample. Regarding this clone: Its antigen is unknown. No qualities accompany the bases; no much larger clone lies one base away.

Based on the germline V gene, the CDR1 and CDR2 sequences are MGHRA and YSYEKL. The junction shows trimming of 0 bases on V and 6 bases on J, plus 15 bases between the germline ends. The CDR3 measures 16 amino acids from cysteine to phenylalanine. Only the CDR3 part of the read is kept: 48 bases, read in frame from the first base. Patients with autoimmune disease history or receiving systemic immunosuppression were excluded from the trial. In every dose cohort, peripheral blood was drawn for TCR sequencing at baseline, cycle 4 day 1, and cycle 7 day 1. The samples were taken from a phase I, first-in-human, multicenter, open-label dose-escalation trial of ivuxolimab. Adults with locally advanced or metastatic melanoma, renal cell, hepatocellular, or head and neck squamous cell carcinoma were enrolled in the trial. CD4+ and CD8+ T cells were sorted separately from peripheral blood before TCR sequencing.

Sequences were derived from CD4+ or CD8+ T cells sorted from blood, sampled in a trial of the OX40 agonist ivuxolimab. This chain joins TRBV4-1 to TRBJ1-5; the D gene is perhaps TRBD1, on 5 matching bases. The receptor was isolated from an adult with an advanced solid tumor such as melanoma, head and neck, liver or kidney cancer. CDR3 loop: CASSQEARDYIQPQHF. The DNA sequence is given as TGCGCCAGCAGCCAAGAGGCCAGGGACTATATTCAGCCCCAGCATTTT.